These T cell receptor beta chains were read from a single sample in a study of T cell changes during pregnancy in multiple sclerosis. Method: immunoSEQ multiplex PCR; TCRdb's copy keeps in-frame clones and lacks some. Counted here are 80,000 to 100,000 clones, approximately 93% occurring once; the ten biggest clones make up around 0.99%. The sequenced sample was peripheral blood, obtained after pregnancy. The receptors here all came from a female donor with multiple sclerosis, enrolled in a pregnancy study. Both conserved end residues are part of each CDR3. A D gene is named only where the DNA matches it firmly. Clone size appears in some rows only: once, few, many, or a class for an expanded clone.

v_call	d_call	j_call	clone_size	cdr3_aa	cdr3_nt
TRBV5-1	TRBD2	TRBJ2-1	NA	CASSLASGYNEQFF	TGCGCCAGCAGCTTGGCTAGCGGATACAATGAGCAGTTCTTC
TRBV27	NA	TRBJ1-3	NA	CASSLSGSGNTIYF	TGTGCCAGCAGTTTATCCGGCTCTGGAAACACCATATATTTT
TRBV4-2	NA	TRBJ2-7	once	CASSQAGNEQYF	TGTGCCAGCAGCCAGGCAGGTAACGAGCAGTACTTC
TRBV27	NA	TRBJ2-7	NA	CASSLSTGTSYEQYF	TGTGCCAGCAGTTTATCGACAGGTACCTCCTACGAGCAGTACTTC
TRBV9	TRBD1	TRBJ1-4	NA	CASSLRDRGEEKLFF	TGTGCCAGCAGCCTCCGGGACAGGGGAGAAGAAAAACTGTTTTTT
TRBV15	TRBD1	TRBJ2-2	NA	CATSREDRGATGELFF	TGTGCCACCAGCAGAGAGGACAGGGGGGCAACCGGGGAGCTGTTTTTT
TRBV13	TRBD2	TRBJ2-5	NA	CASSLRLAGNLQETQYF	TGTGCCAGCAGCTTACGACTAGCGGGTAACCTCCAAGAGACCCAGTACTTC
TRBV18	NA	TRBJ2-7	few	CASSPTDRPYEQYF	TGTGCCAGCTCACCGACTGACAGACCCTACGAGCAGTACTTC
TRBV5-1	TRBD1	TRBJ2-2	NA	CASSSTGDTGELFF	TGCGCCAGCAGCTCGACAGGGGACACCGGGGAGCTGTTTTTT
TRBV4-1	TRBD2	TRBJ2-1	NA	CASSQLGTSGYNEQFF	TGCGCCAGCAGCCAGCTCGGGACTAGCGGCTACAATGAGCAGTTCTTC
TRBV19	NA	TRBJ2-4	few	CASSSQATKNIQYF	TGTGCCAGTAGTAGCCAGGCCACCAAAAACATTCAGTACTTC
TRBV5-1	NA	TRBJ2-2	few	CASSLLEGTGELFF	TGCGCCAGCAGCTTGCTAGAGGGCACCGGGGAGCTGTTTTTT
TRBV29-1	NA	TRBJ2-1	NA	CSVEDGRRNEQFF	TGCAGCGTTGAAGATGGCCGCCGCAATGAGCAGTTCTTC
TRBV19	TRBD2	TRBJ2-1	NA	CASSAGGSYNEQFF	TGTGCCAGTAGCGCGGGAGGTTCCTACAATGAGCAGTTCTTC
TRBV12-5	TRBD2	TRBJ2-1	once	CASGTGTSGSDEQFF	TGTGCTAGTGGTACTGGGACTAGCGGGAGCGATGAGCAGTTCTTC
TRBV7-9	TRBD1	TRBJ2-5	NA	CASSLSQGNF	TGTGCCAGCAGCTTATCACAGGGGAACTTC
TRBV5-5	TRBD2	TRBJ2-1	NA	CASSLSAGVRDEQFF	TGTGCCAGCAGCTTGTCCGCGGGAGTAAGGGATGAGCAGTTCTTC
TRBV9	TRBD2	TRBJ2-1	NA	CASSPGTTYNEQFF	TGTGCCAGCAGCCCCGGGACTACCTACAATGAGCAGTTCTTC
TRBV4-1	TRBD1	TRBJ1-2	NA	CASSQDMAGQTGVKNGYTF	TGCGCCAGCAGCCAAGATATGGCTGGGCAGACAGGGGTGAAGAATGGCTACACCTTC
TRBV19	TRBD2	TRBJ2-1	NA	CASSRGLAGVLGPYNEQFF	TGTGCCAGTAGTAGGGGACTAGCGGGAGTTTTGGGGCCCTACAATGAGCAGTTCTTC
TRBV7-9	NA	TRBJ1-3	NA	CASSLAEDTIYF	TGTGCCAGCAGCTTAGCGGAGGACACCATATATTTT
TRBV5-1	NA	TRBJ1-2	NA	CASSEGAPNYGYTF	TGCGCCAGCAGTGAAGGGGCACCTAACTATGGCTACACCTTC
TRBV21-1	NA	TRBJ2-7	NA	CARFLLTGTSGRPSSYEQYF	TGTGCCAGATTCCTATTAACCGGGACTAGCGGGAGGCCGAGCTCCTACGAGCAGTACTTC
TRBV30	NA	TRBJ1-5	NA	CAWSVMGSQPQHF	TGTGCCTGGAGTGTAATGGGCAGTCAGCCCCAGCATTTT
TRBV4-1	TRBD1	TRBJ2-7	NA	CASSLNRGYEQYF	TGCGCCAGCAGCCTGAACAGGGGCTACGAGCAGTACTTC
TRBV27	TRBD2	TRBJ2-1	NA	CASSLNPRGVSYNEQFF	TGTGCCAGCAGTCTAAACCCACGGGGGGTATCCTACAATGAGCAGTTCTTC
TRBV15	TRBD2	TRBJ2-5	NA	CATSMGSGRAETQYF	TGTGCCACCAGCATGGGTAGCGGGAGGGCGGAGACCCAGTACTTC
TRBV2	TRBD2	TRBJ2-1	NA	CASTVGLEYNEQFF	TGTGCCAGCACAGTGGGACTAGAGTACAATGAGCAGTTCTTC
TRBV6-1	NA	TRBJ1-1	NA	CASSVKGGTEAFF	TGTGCCAGCAGTGTCAAAGGGGGCACTGAAGCTTTCTTT
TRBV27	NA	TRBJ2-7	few	CASSLKDTAYEQYF	TGTGCCAGCAGTTTAAAGGACACAGCCTACGAGCAGTACTTC
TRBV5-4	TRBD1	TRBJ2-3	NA	CASSPRRGTGTDTQYF	TGTGCCAGCAGCCCGAGAAGAGGGACAGGCACAGATACGCAGTATTTT
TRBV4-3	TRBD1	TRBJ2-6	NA	CASSQGTGGTGANVLTF	TGCGCCAGCAGCCAGGGGACAGGGGGAACTGGGGCCAACGTCCTGACTTTC
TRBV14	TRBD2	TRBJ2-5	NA	CASSQRGAWDWLAGRKETQYF	TGTGCCAGCAGCCAAAGGGGAGCTTGGGACTGGCTAGCGGGACGAAAAGAGACCCAGTACTTC
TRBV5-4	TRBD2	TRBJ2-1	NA	CASSVLTGGRDEQFF	TGTGCCAGCAGCGTGCTGACGGGAGGGCGCGATGAGCAGTTCTTC
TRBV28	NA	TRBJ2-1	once	CASSLRGYNEQFF	TGTGCCAGCAGTTTGAGGGGGTACAATGAGCAGTTCTTC
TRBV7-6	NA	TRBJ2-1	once	CASSLGGLPALWDEQFF	TGTGCCAGCAGCTTAGGGGGACTCCCCGCTCTCTGGGATGAGCAGTTCTTC
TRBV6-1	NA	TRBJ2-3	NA	CASSEGNGQGRDTQYF	TGTGCCAGCAGTGAAGGTAACGGCCAAGGGAGAGATACGCAGTATTTT
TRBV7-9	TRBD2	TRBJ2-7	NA	CASSLTSGTNEQYF	TGTGCCAGCAGCTTAACTAGCGGGACCAACGAGCAGTACTTC
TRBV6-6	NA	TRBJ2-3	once	CASKSGTGDTQYF	TGTGCCAGCAAGTCAGGGACTGGGGATACGCAGTATTTT
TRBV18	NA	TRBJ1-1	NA	CASSPPRTPGGTEAFF	TGTGCCAGCTCACCACCTAGGACACCCGGGGGCACTGAAGCTTTCTTT
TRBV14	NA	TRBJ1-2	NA	CASSQDFRGSGYTF	TGTGCCAGCAGCCAAGATTTCAGGGGTAGTGGCTACACCTTC
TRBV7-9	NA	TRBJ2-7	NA	CASIGSYSRYEQYF	TGTGCCAGCATAGGTAGCTACTCCCGGTACGAGCAGTACTTC
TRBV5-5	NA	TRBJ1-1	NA	CASSFGHLEAFF	TGTGCCAGCAGCTTTGGACACCTTGAAGCTTTCTTT
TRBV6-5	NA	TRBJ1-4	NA	CASRGQNEKLFF	TGTGCCAGCAGGGGACAAAATGAAAAACTGTTTTTT
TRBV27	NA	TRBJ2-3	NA	CASSGTSADTQYF	TGTGCCAGCAGTGGGACATCGGCAGATACGCAGTATTTT
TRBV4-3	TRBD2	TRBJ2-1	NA	CASSPTRGAEQFF	TGCGCCAGCAGCCCCACGCGGGGGGCGGAGCAGTTCTTC